A single sample gave rise to the 32 T cell receptor beta chains below, sequenced in a study of blood T cell repertoires in COVID-19. Method: immunoSEQ multiplex PCR; TCRdb's copy keeps in-frame clones and lacks some. The sample has 150,000 to 200,000 clones, 86% seen once. The specimen sequenced was peripheral blood. The receptors shown here come from a woman aged 80 or older in a cohort sampled during active or convalescent COVID-19.

The J gene is TRBJ1-1, the V gene TRBV4-3, with 7 bases lining up with TRBD1. J gave up 10 bases and V 4 bases, and 12 bases lay outside the gene matches. Germline lookup yields CDR1 LGHNA and CDR2 YSLEER. This CDR3 has 14 residues. Here the CDR3 DNA reads TGCGCCAGCAGCCTAAATAGACAACAGGGGTTAGCTTTCTTT. It yields the protein CASSLNRQQGLAFF.

In nucleotides, the CDR3 is TGTGCCAGCAGCTTGGAGTCAGGGGTGGGAACTGAAGCTTTCTTT. It translates to CASSLESGVGTEAFF. This chain joins TRBV5-4 and TRBJ1-1; D may be TRBD1 (6 bases). Trimming took 0 bases from V and 5 from J, leaving 14 bases between them. The CDR3 has 15 residues. Germline V gene sequence: CDR1 SGHNT, CDR2 YYREEE (reference sequence).

This clone was recorded only once. The chain is built from TRBV10-2 and TRBJ1-5; TRBD1 might be the D (6 bases). CDR3 size: 14 residues. Germline CDR1 is WSHSY and CDR2 is SAAADI. Trimming stripped 0 bases from V and 4 bases from J, with 7 bases between. The CDR3 DNA reads TGCGCCAGCAGTGAGTCCGGGACAAATCAGCCCCAGCATTTT. Translated: CASSESGTNQPQHF.

This chain links TRBV10-3 with TRBJ1-1; no clear D. There are 12 residues in the CDR3. The germline V and J ends were trimmed by 10 bases and 3 bases, with 12 bases remaining between them. Germline V gives CDR1 ENHRY, CDR2 SYGVKD. This chain's CDR3 is CATKAGDTEAFF. The DNA of the CDR3 is TGTGCCACCAAGGCTGGAGACACTGAAGCTTTCTTT.

The rearrangement joins TRBV6-5 to TRBJ1-2; 7 bases agree with TRBD1. Germline values: CDR1 MNHEY, CDR2 SVGAGI. The CDR3 totals 12 residues. The ends lost 9 bases at V and 2 bases at J; junction bases unmatched: 3. The CDR3 protein is CARSDRNYGYTF. The CDR3 DNA reads TGTGCCAGATCGGACAGGAACTATGGCTACACCTTC.

V is TRBV5-4 and J is TRBJ2-5; the match to TRBD2 covers 8 bases. V shed 3 bases and J 2 bases; nucleotides not matched to a gene: 6. This CDR3 region has 15 residues. Germline CDR1 SGHNT, CDR2 YYREEE (reference sequence). CDR3 sequence reads: CASSSGGAGQETQYF. CDR3 nucleotides: TGTGCCAGCAGCTCCGGGGGGGCGGGGCAAGAGACCCAGTACTTC.

V gene TRBV11-2 combines with J gene TRBJ1-2; 7 bases align to TRBD1. Trimming at V came to 5 bases and at J to 7 bases, leaving 4 bases not matched to a gene. The CDR3 extends over 12 amino acids. Per germline, CDR1 SGHAT and CDR2 FQNNGV. The CDR3: CASSRDRRGYTF. The CDR3 nucleotides read TGTGCCAGCAGCCGGGACAGACGTGGCTACACCTTC.

The chain recombines TRBV4-1 with TRBJ2-1; the match to TRBD1 covers 8 bases. The CDR3 spans 17 residues. Trimming took 4 bases from V and 0 from J; bases not matched to a gene: 8. Germline V gene sequence: CDR1 MGHRA, CDR2 YSYEKL. In DNA form, the CDR3 reads TGCGCCAGCAGCCCAACAGGGGGACCCAGCTCCTACAATGAGCAGTTCTTC. Translation: CASSPTGGPSSYNEQFF.

The chain uses TRBV19 and TRBJ1-2; possible D gene TRBD1, 5 bases. The CDR3 spans 14 residues. Germline V CDR1 and CDR2: LNHDA, SQIVND (reference sequence). Trimming left V 6 bases short and J 3 bases short, with 14 bases between. In DNA form, the CDR3 reads TGTGCCAGTAGCAGTCCCCCGGGGGACTATGGCTACACCTTC. Its translation: CASSSPPGDYGYTF.

This chain connects TRBV6-5 to TRBJ1-2; D possibly corresponds to TRBD1 (5 bases). The CDR3 is made up of 15 amino acids. Trimming pared 2 bases from V and 4 bases from J, leaving 14 bases between. Germline values: CDR1 MNHEY, CDR2 SVGAGI. CDR3 sequence reads: CASSYAEGGAYGYTF. CDR3 nucleotide sequence: TGTGCCAGCAGTTACGCCGAGGGAGGGGCCTATGGCTACACCTTC.

The rearrangement joins TRBV2 to TRBJ1-1; 7 bases align to TRBD1. The V gene's germline CDR1 is SNHLY and CDR2 FYNNEI. J was trimmed by 11 bases and V by 1 base; bases with no gene match: 16. The CDR3 sequence is 16 residues long. CDR3 bases: TGTGCCAGCAGTGAAGGAGGATCAAGGGGGCTTCTGGGGGCTTTCTTT. Translation gives CASSEGGSRGLLGAFF. The whole variable domain, remainder taken from reference TRBV2 and TRBJ1-1, is EPEVTQTPSHQVTQMGQEVILRCVPISNHLYFYWYRQILGQKVEFLVSFYNNEISEKSEIFDDQFSVERPDGSNFTLKIRSTKLEDSAMYFCASSEGGSRGLLGAFFGQGTRLTVV.

This chain joins TRBV11-2 and TRBJ1-2; D is unresolved. This CDR3 spans 13 amino acids. With 5 bases removed from V and 8 bases from J, the gap between germline ends came to 15 bases. Germline-derived CDR1 and CDR2 are SGHAT and FQNNGV. CDR3 in DNA: TGTGCCAGCAGCCTAACGACACCTCGGGGCTACACCTTC. Its translation is CASSLTTPRGYTF. Looking up the rest from reference TRBV11-2 and TRBJ1-2 gives the full variable domain: EAGVAQSPRYKIIEKRQSVAFWCNPISGHATLYWYQQILGQGPKLLIQFQNNGVVDDSQLPKDRFSAERLKGVDSTLKIQPAKLEDSAVYLCASSLTTPRGYTFGSGTRLTVV.

This chain connects TRBV28 to TRBJ1-2, with TRBD1 identical over 7 bases. V was pared by 4 bases and J by 2 bases, with 4 bases of the junction left unmatched. The CDR3 runs to 14 residues. Germline assignment: CDR1 MDHEN and CDR2 SYDVKM. The CDR3 DNA is TGTGCCAGCAGTTCGGGACAGCTGAACTATGGCTACACCTTC. Amino acid sequence: CASSSGQLNYGYTF.

The V gene is TRBV29-1, the J gene TRBJ1-1; D not certain. This CDR3 has 12 amino acids. Per germline, CDR1 SQVTM and CDR2 ANQGSEA. Trimming pared 4 bases from V and 6 bases from J, leaving 12 bases between. CDR3 nucleotides: TGCAGCGTTGTGGATGGGAGCGCTGAAGCTTTCTTT. Residues: CSVVDGSAEAFF.

The gene calls are TRBV11-2 and TRBJ2-3, with D unresolved. V was shortened by 0 bases and J by 2 bases, with 6 bases between the two germline ends. The germline V gene encodes CDR1 SGHAT and CDR2 FQNNGV. The CDR3 consists of 14 residues. The DNA for the CDR3 is TGTGCCAGCAGCTTAGACCGGTCCACAGATACGCAGTATTTT. Translated: CASSLDRSTDTQYF.

The V gene is TRBV10-1, the J gene TRBJ2-3, with no clear D. The CDR3 loop spans 13 amino acids. Germline V gene data show CDR1 as WNHNN and CDR2 as SYGVQD (reference sequence). Trimming pared 2 bases from V and 6 bases from J, leaving 9 bases between. DNA of the CDR3: TGCGCCAGCAGTGAGCAAACTCCCGATACGCAGTATTTT. This encodes CASSEQTPDTQYF.

This chain joins TRBV27 and TRBJ2-7; D might be TRBD2 (6 bases). Germline V lookup: CDR1 MNHEY, CDR2 SMNVEV (reference sequence). CDR3 length: 16 residues. V gave up 10 bases and J gave up 1 base, with 23 bases separating them. This CDR3 reads CATWPGGEEVSYEQYV. The CDR3 nucleotides are TGTGCCACCTGGCCGGGCGGGGAGGAGGTATCCTACGAGCAGTACGTC.

There are a few counts of this clone. This chain joins TRBV24-1 and TRBJ2-4, with TRBD2 as a possible D gene (5 bases). The CDR3 is 17 residues long. The V and J ends lost 4 bases and 0 bases respectively, with 15 bases between them. Germline V lookup: CDR1 KGHDR, CDR2 SFDVKD. This CDR3 is CATSETDGSLAKNIQYF. CDR3 nucleotide sequence: TGTGCCACCAGTGAAACAGATGGGAGTCTAGCCAAAAACATTCAGTACTTC.

The chain links TRBV7-8 to TRBJ1-4, with D possibly being TRBD1 (5 bases). The germline V gene has CDR1 SGHVS and CDR2 FQNEAQ. V lost 3 bases to trimming and J lost 8 bases, with 10 bases between them. The CDR3 has 13 amino acids. The CDR3 region is CASSFGGGEKLFF. As DNA, the CDR3 is TGTGCCAGCAGCTTCGGGGGTGGGGAAAAACTGTTTTTT.

The rearrangement uses TRBV2 and TRBJ1-4; D is possibly TRBD1 (5 bases). CDR3 length: 15 residues. Germline V gives CDR1 SNHLY, CDR2 FYNNEI. The germline V and J ends were trimmed by 2 bases and 4 bases, with 11 bases remaining between them. Here the CDR3 DNA reads TGTGCCAGCAGTGAAACGGGGGTCAGTAATGAAAAACTGTTTTTT. Translating gives CASSETGVSNEKLFF.

The chain joins TRBV27 to TRBJ1-2; TRBD1 aligns across 10 bases. The trim removed 4 bases at V and 7 bases at J, leaving 9 bases unmatched. CDR3 length: 15 residues. The germline V gene encodes CDR1 MNHEY and CDR2 SMNVEV (reference sequence). Here the CDR3 reads CASSSVGQGDGGYTF. CDR3 DNA sequence: TGTGCCAGCAGTTCCGTAGGACAGGGGGACGGTGGCTACACCTTC.

V gene TRBV6-2 or TRBV6-3 combines with J gene TRBJ1-1, with 10 bases identical to TRBD1. The junction had 13 bases not matched to a gene; V was cut back by 5 bases and J by 1 base. From germline, CDR1 is MNHEY and CDR2 SVGEGT. The CDR3 totals 18 residues. CDR3 DNA: TGTGCCAGCAGTCCCCCCCCGGGACAGGGGAGGCCGAACACTGAAGCTTTCTTT. This encodes CASSPPPGQGRPNTEAFF.

The V gene is TRBV6-1, the J gene TRBJ2-7; 7 nucleotides agree with TRBD1. Trimming took 8 bases from V and 5 from J; bases not matched to a gene: 15. The germline V gene encodes CDR1 MNHNS and CDR2 SASEGT. The CDR3 totals 15 residues. CDR3 DNA sequence: TGTGCCAGCCAGTTGTTGAGGGGGCGTATCGACGAGCAGTACTTC. Encoded protein: CASQLLRGRIDEQYF.

The chain uses TRBV7-2 and TRBJ2-5; 8 bases fit TRBD2. Germline trimming cut 6 bases from V and 3 bases from J; bases unmatched to any gene: 3. CDR1 and CDR2 from the germline V gene are SGHTA and FQGNSA. The CDR3 runs to 13 residues. The CDR3 region is CASRFSGEETQYF. CDR3 in DNA: TGTGCCAGCAGATTTAGCGGGGAAGAGACCCAGTACTTC.

The gene calls are TRBV25-1 and TRBJ1-6; D is perhaps TRBD1 (5 bases). This CDR3 region has 13 residues. Trimming pared 3 bases from V and 7 bases from J, leaving 7 bases between. The germline V gene encodes CDR1 MGHDK and CDR2 SYGVNS. For the CDR3, the DNA is TGTGCCAGCAGTGACAGGGCCAATTCACCCCTCCACTTT. Translating it yields CASSDRANSPLHF. The whole variable domain, remainder taken from reference TRBV25-1 and TRBJ1-6, is EADIYQTPRYLVIGTGKKITLECSQTMGHDKMYWYQQDPGMELHLIHYSYGVNSTEKGDLSSESTVSRIRTEHFPLTLESARPSHTSQYLCASSDRANSPLHFGNGTRLTVT.

The chain has TRBV5-6 and TRBJ1-2, with D possibly being TRBD1 (6 bases). The CDR3 length is 16 residues. The V and J ends lost 1 base and 7 bases respectively, with 20 bases between them. Germline loops: CDR1 SGHDT, CDR2 YYEEEE. CDR3 sequence: CASSLPRPDRIGGYTF. CDR3 bases: TGTGCCAGCAGCTTGCCCCGACCTGACAGGATAGGTGGCTACACCTTC.

The chain is built from TRBV5-1 and TRBJ2-5, with a tentative D call TRBD1 (6 bases). The germline CDR1 and CDR2 sequences are SGHRS and YFSETQ. The CDR3 is 13 amino acids. Trimming left V 1 base short and J 4 bases short, with 8 bases between. CDR3 coding DNA: TGCGCCAGCAGCTTGCGAGGGGGAGAGACCCAGTACTTC. Its translation: CASSLRGGETQYF. The full variable domain, in which reference TRBV5-1 and TRBJ2-5 provide the parts outside the CDR3, is KAGVTQTPRYLIKTRGQQVTLSCSPISGHRSVSWYQQTPGQGLQFLFEYFSETQRNKGNFPGRFSGRQFSNSRSEMNVSTLELGDSALYLCASSLRGGETQYFGPGTRLLVL.

The chain combines TRBV6-5 with TRBJ2-5, with D possibly being TRBD1 (5 bases). V gave up 6 bases and J gave up 5 bases, with 13 bases separating them. Germline loops: CDR1 MNHEY, CDR2 SVGAGI. This CDR3 region has 13 residues. CDR3 sequence reads: CASRDSYGETQYF. The CDR3 coding sequence is TGTGCCAGCAGAGACAGCTATGGGGAGACCCAGTACTTC.

The chain couples TRBV28 to TRBJ1-4; 10 bases line up with TRBD1. With V trimmed by 6 bases and J by 6 bases, 7 bases remained unmatched. Germline CDR1 is MDHEN and CDR2 is SYDVKM. The CDR3 covers 15 residues. The CDR3 loop is CASSLRQGAYEKLFF. CDR3 nucleotide sequence: TGTGCCAGCAGCCTAAGACAGGGGGCTTATGAAAAACTGTTTTTT. The full variable domain, its missing parts supplied by reference TRBV28 and TRBJ1-4, is DVKVTQSSRYLVKRTGEKVFLECVQDMDHENMFWYRQDPGLGLRLIYFSYDVKMKEKGDIPEGYSVSREKKERFSLILESASTNQTSMYLCASSLRQGAYEKLFFGSGTQLSVL.

The genes are TRBV2 and TRBJ1-2, with D tentatively TRBD1 (5 bases). The CDR3 has 15 residues. The germline CDR1 and CDR2 sequences are SNHLY and FYNNEI. Deletions cut 5 bases from V and 8 bases from J, with 21 bases between. CDR3 in DNA: TGTGCCAGCAGTTTTGGGGGAGGACCCGCGGGGGGCTACACCTTC. This encodes CASSFGGGPAGGYTF.

CDR3 nucleotides: TGTGCCAGCAGCAACAGGGGGCGAGGAAATTCACCCCTCCACTTT. Protein product: CASSNRGRGNSPLHF. The rearrangement joins TRBV27 to TRBJ1-6; 9 bases line up with TRBD1. The V gene end was trimmed by 6 bases and the J gene end by 7 bases; junction bases not matched to a gene: 7. From germline, CDR1 is MNHEY and CDR2 SMNVEV (reference sequence). The CDR3 totals 15 residues.

The gene calls are TRBV5-4 and TRBJ2-7; 12 bases map to TRBD2. V trimming: 4 bases; J trimming: 7 bases; junction bases outside the gene matches: 15. Germline V lookup: CDR1 SGHNT, CDR2 YYREEE (reference sequence). The CDR3 is 17 residues long. The CDR3 region has the DNA TGTGCCAGCAGCCAGCACATTTCTAGCGGGAGGGCTGGGGAGCAGTACGTC. This translates into CASSQHISSGRAGEQYV.